A single sample gave rise to the 15 T cell receptor beta chains below, sequenced in a study of T cells in women clearing cervical HPV infection. Generated by immunoSEQ multiplex PCR, the TCRdb table keeps only in-frame clones and is missing some. The sample table sets out some 26,000 clones. The sequenced material came from blood buffy coat. These receptors all stem from a woman between 18 and 70 years old with a cervical HPV16 infection that either progressed to CIN3+ or cleared (not recorded which).

Notes on this clone: The read terminates 3 residues before the CDR3 end, so the remaining end is supplied by the germline J gene. J is TRBJ2-7 and V is TRBV30, with TRBD1 identical over 10 bases. Germline trimming cut 1 base from V and 4 bases from J; bases unmatched to any gene: 4. Germline V CDR1 and CDR2: GTSNPN, SVGIG (reference sequence). CDR3 length: 14 amino acids. Incomplete CDR3 DNA: TGTGCCTGGAGTGCTGGGACAGGGGCTTACGAG. Translation: CAWSAGTGAYE. The complete CDR3 reads CAWSAGTGAYEQYF.

As concerns this clone: The read falls 3 residues short of the CDR3 end, and the missing part is taken from the germline J gene. The chain recombines TRBV7-2 with TRBJ1-1, with no clear D. There are 13 residues in the CDR3. Germline V CDR1 and CDR2: SGHTA, FQGNSA. CDR3 bases read: TGTGCCAGCAGCTTAACCCCTTCGGGTCGA. Its translation: CASSLTPSGR. The full-length CDR3 reads as CASSLTPSGRAFF. Variable domain in full (rest from reference TRBV7-2 and TRBJ1-1): GAGVSQSPSNKVTEKGKDVELRCDPISGHTALYWYRQSLGQGLEFLIYFQGNSAPDKSGLPSDRFSAERTGGSVSTLTIQRTQQEDSAVYLCASSLTPSGRAFFGQGTRLTVV.

With respect to this clone: From the germline J gene comes the end of the CDR3, since the read stops 3 residues before it. J is TRBJ2-1 and V is TRBV5-6, with 11 bases matching TRBD1. Unmatched junction bases numbered 8, after V lost 4 bases and J lost 8 bases. The CDR3 loop spans 15 amino acids. CDR1 and CDR2 from the germline V gene are SGHDT and YYEEEE. The covered CDR3 bases are TGTGCCAGCAGCCCACGTGGACAGGGGGCGGATGAG. As protein: CASSPRGQGADE. The whole CDR3 protein is CASSPRGQGADEQFF.

Regarding this clone: With the read ending 3 residues before the CDR3 end, the germline J gene is used to fill in that end. The rearrangement joins TRBV7-8 to TRBJ1-1; the match to TRBD1 covers 7 bases. The CDR3 spans 14 residues. V was clipped by 0 bases and J by 7 bases; unmatched bases: 5. Germline V gene sequence: CDR1 SGHVS, CDR2 FQNEAQ. CDR3 bases read: TGTGCCAGCAGCTTAGCGACAGGGTCTGATGAA. This encodes CASSLATGSDE. The CDR3 in its entirety is CASSLATGSDEAFF.

Notes on this clone: The germline gene is not matched at one end of the junction; a read error may be the cause. The CDR3 end is not reached by the read, which stops 3 residues before it; the germline J gene fills it in. The chain links TRBV7-2 to TRBJ1-2; TRBD1 matches at 9 bases. CDR3 length: 14 amino acids. The germline V gene has CDR1 SGHTA and CDR2 FQGNSA. Here the CDR3 reads CASSLGGQGYDYTF. The CDR3 bases that were read are TGTGCCAGCAGTTTAGGGGGACAGGGATACGAC.

Notes on this clone: With the read ending 3 residues before the CDR3 end, the germline J gene is used to fill in that end. The chain uses TRBV5-1 and TRBJ2-3, with 9 bases fitting TRBD2. The junction had 8 bases not matched to a gene; V was cut back by 4 bases and J by 2 bases. The CDR3 consists of 16 residues. Germline V lookup: CDR1 SGHRS, CDR2 YFSETQ. CDR3 sequence reads: CASSPYSGRYTDTQYF. The sequenced CDR3 bases are TGCGCCAGCAGCCCCTATAGCGGGAGATACACAGATACG. Drawing the rest from reference TRBV5-1 and TRBJ2-3, the complete variable domain is KAGVTQTPRYLIKTRGQQVTLSCSPISGHRSVSWYQQTPGQGLQFLFEYFSETQRNKGNFPGRFSGRQFSNSRSEMNVSTLELGDSALYLCASSPYSGRYTDTQYFGPGTRLTVL.

In regard to this clone: Sequencing ends 3 residues short of the CDR3 end; the germline J gene provides the rest. The chain has TRBV20-1 and TRBJ1-5; 8 nucleotides line up with TRBD1. Trimming cost V 2 bases and J 5 bases; bases outside gene matches: 8. The CDR3 length is 15 residues. Germline V gene data show CDR1 as DFQATT and CDR2 as SNEGSKA (reference sequence). The DNA read from the CDR3 is TGCAGTGCTAGATCCCGACAGGGGCAAGATCAGCCC. This gives the protein CSARSRQGQDQP. The full CDR3 protein reads CSARSRQGQDQPQHF.

The CDR3 DNA, read in part, is TGTGCCAGCAAGCGGAGGGGACAGCGTAATGAAAAA. Encoded protein: CASKRRGQRNEK. The CDR3 as a whole reads CASKRRGQRNEKLFF. This chain links TRBV7-8 with TRBJ1-4; 7 bases are a match to TRBD1. The sequence runs out 3 residues before the end of the CDR3; the remainder is reconstructed from the germline J gene. CDR1 is SGHVS and CDR2 is FQNEAQ in the germline V gene. V lost 7 bases to trimming and J lost 4 bases; unmatched junction nucleotides: 9. The CDR3 is made up of 15 amino acids.

As to this clone: The missing CDR3 end, 3 residues past where the read stops, is filled in from the germline J gene. This chain connects TRBV7-2 to TRBJ1-2; no firm D call. The CDR3 is 15 residues long. Germline CDR1 reads SGHTA; CDR2 reads FQGNSA. The DNA read from the CDR3 is TGTGCCAGCAGCCGACTAGCGGCGCTTTTGAATGAC. It translates to CASSRLAALLND. The full-length CDR3 reads as CASSRLAALLNDYTF. The variable domain in full, with the rest retrieved from reference TRBV7-2 and TRBJ1-2, is GAGVSQSPSNKVTEKGKDVELRCDPISGHTALYWYRQSLGQGLEFLIYFQGNSAPDKSGLPSDRFSAERTGGSVSTLTIQRTQQEDSAVYLCASSRLAALLNDYTFGSGTRLTVV.

In the case of this clone: With the read ending 3 residues before the CDR3 end, the germline J gene is used to fill in that end. The chain combines TRBV7-9 with TRBJ2-4; TRBD1 agrees at 8 bases. The CDR3 spans 14 residues. CDR1 is SEHNR, CDR2 FQNEAQ, per germline (reference sequence). CDR3 DNA, as far as it was read: TGTGCCAGCAGCCCCCGACAGGGGAACTATGGT. Translating it yields CASSPRQGNYG. Given in full, the CDR3 is CASSPRQGNYGQYF.

About this clone itself: The read ends 3 residues early relative to the CDR3; the germline J gene fills the gap. V and J are TRBV6-2 or TRBV6-3 and TRBJ1-1, with D possibly matching TRBD1 (6 bases). Trimming pared 4 bases from V and 0 bases from J, leaving 18 bases between. This CDR3 region has 17 residues. CDR1 and CDR2 from the germline V gene are MNHEY and SVGEGT. Partial CDR3 DNA: TGTGCCAGCAGTTGGTCCAGGGGCCACTCCATGAACACTGAA. Amino acid sequence: CASSWSRGHSMNTE. The whole CDR3 sequence is CASSWSRGHSMNTEAFF.

This chain's CDR3 is CSARDWDRADSTEAFF. The DNA read from the CDR3 is TGCAGTGCTAGAGATTGGGACAGGGCGGACTCGACTGAA. The chain recombines TRBV20-1 with TRBJ1-1; TRBD1 agrees at 9 bases. From the germline J gene comes the end of the CDR3, since the read stops 3 residues before it. The CDR3 loop spans 16 amino acids. Trimming at V came to 0 bases and at J to 5 bases, leaving 10 bases not matched to a gene. The V gene's germline CDR1 is DFQATT and CDR2 SNEGSKA (reference sequence).

As concerns this clone: Its ends do not fully match the called genes, so a read error is possible. Read coverage stops 3 residues before the CDR3 terminus; the germline J gene supplies the remainder. The chain carries TRBV4-2 and TRBJ2-3; possibly TRBD1 for D (6 bases). The germline gives CDR1 LGHNA, CDR2 YNFKEQ. The CDR3 consists of 15 residues. The part of the CDR3 DNA that was read is TGCGCCAGCAGCCAAGATTTTCAGGACAGTTATACG. It specifies CASSQDFQDSYT. The full CDR3 is CASSQDFQDSYTQYF.

A word on this clone: The read is 3 residues too short to cover the CDR3 end, so that end is filled in from the germline J gene. The rearrangement links TRBV5-1 to TRBJ1-6, with D unclear. Trimming took off 5 bases at V and 5 bases at J, with 14 bases between the two ends. CDR1 is SGHRS, CDR2 YFSETQ, per germline. This CDR3 contains 15 residues. CDR3 DNA, as far as it was read: TGCGCCAGCAGACAAAGGGTTAGCGATAATTCACCC. It codes for CASRQRVSDNSP. The full CDR3 protein reads CASRQRVSDNSPLHF.

With regard to this clone: Sequencing ends 3 residues short of the CDR3 end; the germline J gene provides the rest. The J gene is TRBJ1-1, the V gene TRBV19; maybe TRBD1 (6 bases). CDR1 is LNHDA, CDR2 SQIVND, per germline (reference sequence). The CDR3 totals 15 residues. V was clipped by 7 bases and J by 4 bases, with 19 bases between them. The sequenced part of the CDR3 DNA is TGTGCCAGTACCGCCCTTAACAGGGCTAGCACTGAA. Translation gives CASTALNRASTE. The full CDR3 protein reads CASTALNRASTEAFF.